This T cell receptor beta chain was sequenced in a study of cytomegalovirus exposure and HLA in healthy donors. Study results and limitations: Rarity marked most TCR sequences, yet some public TCRs occurred in many donors.

This clone was found once. What it binds is not known. Vbeta (60) and Jbeta (13) primers were used in the PCR. The repertoire was sequenced with immunoSEQ multiplex PCR; TCRdb's copy has only in-frame clones and lacks some. This table holds about 100,000 clones, 65% to 85% found once. Sequenced input: PBMCs. The origin of this receptor is a man in his forties in good health and CMV-seropositive.

The DNA of the CDR3 is TGTGCCAGCAGCCTCATGCTAGCGGGGGCCAGCACAGATACGCAGTATTTT. Its protein is CASSLMLAGASTDTQYF. The chain joins TRBV4-2 to TRBJ2-3, with 10 bases that match TRBD2. Germline CDR1 is LGHNA and CDR2 is YNFKEQ. This CDR3 has 17 amino acids. V dropped 4 bases and J dropped 0; count of bases not matched to a gene: 7.